Listed below are T cell receptor beta chains from one sample, sequenced in a study of cytomegalovirus exposure and HLA in healthy donors. Some clones are missing from TCRdb's copy, which holds only in-frame ones; the method was immunoSEQ multiplex PCR. The top ten clones hold around 4% of a sample with some 200,000 clones, more than 65% of them seen once. The specimen was PBMCs. Receptors originate from a man between 50 and 59 years old in good health and CMV-seronegative. The CDR3 runs from the conserved cysteine through the conserved F or W. A D gene is named only where the DNA matches it firmly. Some rows have no size entry. The others give once, few or many, or a class for an expanded clone.

J: TRBJ2-7; size: NA; V: TRBV5-4; length: 15; D: NA; CDR3: CASSLGHRDHYEQYF; DNA: TGTGCCAGCAGCTTGGGACACAGGGACCACTACGAGCAGTACTTC
J: TRBJ2-1; size: NA; V: TRBV4-3; length: 15; D: TRBD2; CDR3: CASSLGGGSYNEQFF; DNA: TGCGCCAGCAGTCTAGGCGGGGGGTCCTACAATGAGCAGTTCTTC
J: TRBJ1-5; size: NA; V: TRBV5-1; length: 15; D: TRBD1; CDR3: CASRTGTGDSQPQHF; DNA: TGCGCCAGCAGAACCGGGACAGGGGATTCTCAGCCCCAGCATTTT
J: TRBJ1-2; size: once; V: TRBV10-3; length: 13; D: NA; CDR3: CATRTGTNYGYTF; DNA: TGTGCCACCCGAACAGGGACCAACTATGGCTACACCTTC
J: TRBJ2-6; size: NA; V: TRBV30; length: 14; D: NA; CDR3: CAWSLGAGANVLTF; DNA: TGTGCCTGGAGTCTGGGCGCCGGGGCCAACGTCCTGACTTTC
J: TRBJ2-1; size: NA; V: TRBV5-1; length: 18; D: TRBD2; CDR3: CASSTGTSGGVLGNEQFF; DNA: TGCGCCAGCAGCACCGGGACTAGCGGGGGGGTACTAGGGAATGAGCAGTTCTTC
J: TRBJ1-1; size: NA; V: TRBV11-2; length: 16; D: NA; CDR3: CASSLFRGDLNTEAFF; DNA: TGTGCCAGCAGCCTGTTTCGGGGAGATTTGAACACTGAAGCTTTCTTT
J: TRBJ1-2; size: NA; V: TRBV6-1; length: 12; D: TRBD1; CDR3: CARGDRVYGYTF; DNA: TGTGCCAGAGGAGACAGGGTCTATGGCTACACCTTC
J: TRBJ1-4; size: NA; V: TRBV19; length: 12; D: NA; CDR3: CASSIGLEKLFF; DNA: TGTGCCAGTAGTATAGGACTCGAAAAACTGTTTTTT
J: TRBJ2-7; size: NA; V: TRBV5-4; length: 12; D: TRBD1; CDR3: CASSGTGYEQYF; DNA: TGTGCCAGCAGCGGGACAGGCTACGAGCAGTACTTC
J: TRBJ1-3; size: few; V: TRBV5-1; length: 16; D: NA; CDR3: CASSLGGRLSGNTIYF; DNA: TGCGCCAGCAGCTTGGGGGGGCGTCTCTCTGGAAACACCATATATTTT
J: TRBJ1-6; size: NA; V: TRBV2; length: 12; D: NA; CDR3: CASSTRNSPLHF; DNA: TGTGCCAGCAGTACCAGGAATTCACCCCTCCACTTT
J: TRBJ2-3; size: NA; V: TRBV9; length: 13; D: NA; CDR3: CASSGLGSDTQYF; DNA: TGTGCCAGCAGCGGACTAGGTTCAGATACGCAGTATTTT
J: TRBJ2-4; size: NA; V: TRBV6-1; length: 20; D: TRBD2; CDR3: CASSKGRTSGAALAKNIQYF; DNA: TGTGCCAGCAGTAAAGGGCGGACTAGCGGGGCGGCGTTAGCCAAAAACATTCAGTACTTC
J: TRBJ2-3; size: NA; V: TRBV4-2; length: 15; D: TRBD1; CDR3: CASSQSTGVTDTQYF; DNA: TGTGCCAGCAGCCAATCGACAGGGGTCACAGATACGCAGTATTTT
J: TRBJ1-1; size: NA; V: TRBV6-4; length: 18; D: NA; CDR3: CASGSTGLRSLMNTEAFF; DNA: TGTGCCAGCGGATCAACAGGTCTCCGTTCGCTCATGAACACTGAAGCTTTCTTT
J: TRBJ1-6; size: few; V: TRBV2; length: 14; D: TRBD1; CDR3: CASSSQGASSPLHF; DNA: TGTGCCAGCAGTAGTCAGGGGGCTTCTTCACCCCTCCACTTT
J: TRBJ2-2; size: few; V: TRBV5-8; length: 19; D: NA; CDR3: CASSLEGRGQWTVSWELFF; DNA: TGTGCCAGCAGCTTGGAGGGTCGGGGACAATGGACCGTTAGCTGGGAGCTGTTTTTT
J: TRBJ2-7; size: NA; V: TRBV2; length: 16; D: NA; CDR3: CASSETRGLSSYEQYF; DNA: TGTGCCAGCAGTGAAACCAGGGGACTAAGCTCCTACGAGCAGTACTTC
J: TRBJ2-7; size: NA; V: TRBV2; length: 13; D: TRBD1; CDR3: CASSPGQTYEQYF; DNA: TGTGCCAGCAGCCCGGGACAGACCTACGAGCAGTACTTC
J: TRBJ1-2; size: NA; V: TRBV7-2; length: 14; D: NA; CDR3: CASSPPGRGYGYTF; DNA: TGTGCCAGCAGCCCCCCCGGACGGGGCTATGGCTACACCTTC
J: TRBJ2-3; size: once; V: TRBV9; length: 13; D: NA; CDR3: CASSGLATDTQYF; DNA: TGTGCCAGCAGCGGCTTAGCGACAGATACGCAGTATTTT
J: TRBJ2-2; size: NA; V: TRBV5-1; length: 17; D: NA; CDR3: CASSLGPGTLNTGELFF; DNA: TGCGCCAGCAGCTTGGGCCCCGGGACATTAAACACCGGGGAGCTGTTTTTT
J: TRBJ1-3; size: NA; V: TRBV5-1; length: 15; D: NA; CDR3: CASSLEGSSGNTIYF; DNA: TGCGCCAGCAGCTTGGAAGGGAGCTCTGGAAACACCATATATTTT
J: TRBJ1-1; size: NA; V: TRBV5-6; length: 15; D: NA; CDR3: CASSLAFRDNPEAFF; DNA: TGTGCCAGCAGCTTGGCCTTTCGGGATAACCCTGAAGCTTTCTTT
J: TRBJ1-2; size: NA; V: TRBV9; length: 13; D: TRBD1; CDR3: CASSRTGNWGYTF; DNA: TGTGCCAGCAGCAGGACAGGGAATTGGGGCTACACCTTC
J: TRBJ1-1; size: NA; V: TRBV4-2; length: 14; D: NA; CDR3: CASSQVIGRTEAFF; DNA: TGTGCCAGCAGCCAAGTAATAGGGAGAACTGAAGCTTTCTTT
J: TRBJ2-1; size: NA; V: TRBV10-3; length: 15; D: TRBD2; CDR3: CAISEILAGEYEQFF; DNA: TGTGCCATCAGTGAAATACTAGCGGGGGAGTATGAGCAGTTCTTC
J: TRBJ2-7; size: NA; V: TRBV27; length: 16; D: TRBD1; CDR3: CASSLSGTGGMYEQYF; DNA: TGTGCCAGCAGTTTATCCGGGACAGGGGGCATGTACGAGCAGTACTTC
J: TRBJ1-3; size: NA; V: TRBV7-9; length: 14; D: NA; CDR3: CASSSAGAGNTIYF; DNA: TGTGCCAGCAGCTCCGCAGGGGCTGGAAACACCATATATTTT
J: TRBJ1-1; size: once; V: TRBV6-4; length: 16; D: NA; CDR3: CASRRGGPYKNTEAFF; DNA: TGTGCCAGCAGAAGGGGAGGGCCCTATAAGAACACTGAAGCTTTCTTT
J: TRBJ1-2; size: NA; V: TRBV5-1; length: 15; D: NA; CDR3: CASSTGQTNNYGYTF; DNA: TGCGCCAGCAGCACCGGACAGACTAATAACTATGGCTACACCTTC
J: TRBJ1-2; size: NA; V: TRBV4-1; length: 17; D: NA; CDR3: CASSQGRGDQGRKGYTF; DNA: TGCGCCAGCAGCCAAGGTCGGGGGGATCAGGGGCGGAAGGGCTACACCTTC
J: TRBJ1-2; size: NA; V: TRBV7-9; length: 16; D: NA; CDR3: CASSSALRVVGYGYTF; DNA: TGTGCCAGCAGTTCCGCCCTCAGGGTAGTGGGGTATGGCTACACCTTC
J: TRBJ2-7; size: NA; V: TRBV30; length: 12; D: NA; CDR3: CALQGPGGGQYF; DNA: TGTGCCTTACAGGGGCCCGGGGGGGGGCAGTACTTC
J: TRBJ2-3; size: NA; V: TRBV7-2; length: 17; D: TRBD2; CDR3: CASSLPPAGSPRDTQYF; DNA: TGTGCCAGCAGCTTACCCCCAGCGGGGTCCCCAAGAGATACGCAGTATTTT
J: TRBJ1-4; size: NA; V: TRBV27; length: 16; D: TRBD1; CDR3: CASSFQGARTNEKLFF; DNA: TGTGCCAGCAGTTTTCAGGGGGCGCGAACTAATGAAAAACTGTTTTTT
J: TRBJ1-1; size: NA; V: TRBV4-2; length: 16; D: NA; CDR3: CASSQGGGLLNTEAFF; DNA: TGTGCCAGCAGCCAGGGGGGAGGACTCTTGAACACTGAAGCTTTCTTT
J: TRBJ1-3; size: NA; V: TRBV10-3; length: 15; D: NA; CDR3: CAISEQGYSGNTIYF; DNA: TGTGCCATCAGTGAGCAGGGCTACTCTGGAAACACCATATATTTT
J: TRBJ1-2; size: NA; V: TRBV7-2; length: 14; D: NA; CDR3: CASSWRVGGYGYTF; DNA: TGTGCCAGCAGCTGGCGGGTGGGTGGCTATGGCTACACCTTC
J: TRBJ2-3; size: NA; V: TRBV27; length: 15; D: NA; CDR3: CASQRGGRGTDTQYF; DNA: TGTGCCAGCCAAAGAGGAGGGCGGGGCACAGATACGCAGTATTTT
J: TRBJ1-6; size: NA; V: TRBV5-8; length: 13; D: NA; CDR3: CASSFQGNSPLHF; DNA: TGTGCCAGCAGCTTCCAGGGGAATTCACCCCTCCACTTT
J: TRBJ2-2; size: NA; V: TRBV5-4; length: 16; D: TRBD2; CDR3: CASSWWTSGGTGELFF; DNA: TGTGCCAGCAGCTGGTGGACTAGCGGGGGAACCGGGGAGCTGTTTTTT
J: TRBJ2-5; size: once; V: TRBV5-6; length: 16; D: TRBD2; CDR3: CASSFGSGGEYETQYF; DNA: TGTGCCAGCAGCTTCGGTAGCGGGGGGGAGTATGAGACCCAGTACTTC
J: TRBJ1-1; size: NA; V: TRBV7-2; length: 14; D: NA; CDR3: CASSLAGGNTEAFF; DNA: TGTGCCAGCAGCTTAGCGGGGGGAAACACTGAAGCTTTCTTT
J: TRBJ2-1; size: NA; V: TRBV4-3; length: 17; D: TRBD2; CDR3: CASSQALTSEKGREQFF; DNA: TGCGCCAGCAGCCAGGCCCTGACTAGCGAGAAGGGCAGAGAGCAGTTCTTC
J: TRBJ2-7; size: NA; V: TRBV19; length: 13; D: NA; CDR3: CASSIQQGYEQYF; DNA: TGTGCCAGTAGTATACAACAGGGCTACGAGCAGTACTTC
J: TRBJ2-5; size: NA; V: TRBV10-2; length: 13; D: TRBD1; CDR3: CASSRDRQGTQYF; DNA: TGCGCCAGCAGTAGGGACAGGCAAGGGACCCAGTACTTC
J: TRBJ2-5; size: NA; V: TRBV25-1; length: 15; D: TRBD1; CDR3: CASSPWDRTQETQYF; DNA: TGTGCCAGCAGTCCCTGGGACAGGACGCAAGAGACCCAGTACTTC
J: TRBJ2-3; size: NA; V: TRBV9; length: 14; D: NA; CDR3: CASSWTGATDTQYF; DNA: TGTGCCAGCAGCTGGACGGGAGCCACAGATACGCAGTATTTT
J: TRBJ2-2; size: NA; V: TRBV7-8; length: 15; D: NA; CDR3: CATSQGGTNTGELFF; DNA: TGTGCCACTTCCCAAGGAGGAACTAACACCGGGGAGCTGTTTTTT
J: TRBJ2-7; size: NA; V: TRBV29-1; length: 13; D: TRBD1; CDR3: CSVEVQGANEQYF; DNA: TGCAGCGTTGAAGTACAGGGGGCCAACGAGCAGTACTTC